Presented here are 16 T cell receptor beta chains from one specimen sequenced in a study of T cell clonality in common variable immunodeficiency. Generated by immunoSEQ multiplex PCR, the TCRdb table keeps only in-frame clones and is missing some. The sample lists roughly 79,000 clones, none appearing once, the ten largest making up around 0.8%. Sequences were obtained from peripheral blood mononuclear cells. Source of these receptors: a person aged 18-70 years in good health.

This clone was counted many times. The observed sequence ends 3 residues before the CDR3 terminus, with the missing tail filled in from the germline J gene. V usage is TRBV7-3 and J usage is TRBJ2-3; D may be TRBD1 (6 bases). CDR3 size: 14 residues. CDR1 SGHTA and CDR2 FQGTGA come from the germline V gene. The V end was cut by 5 bases, the J end by 2 bases, with 11 bases between. CDR3 DNA, as far as it was read: TGTGCCAGCAGCCTTAGACAGGACACAGATACG. Residues: CASSLRQDTDT. The whole CDR3 sequence is CASSLRQDTDTQYF. The full variable domain, in which reference TRBV7-3 and TRBJ2-3 provide the parts outside the CDR3, is GAGVSQTPSNKVTEKGKYVELRCDPISGHTALYWYRQSLGQGPEFLIYFQGTGAADDSGLPNDRFFAVRPEGSVSTLKIQRTERGDSAVYLCASSLRQDTDTQYFGPGTRLTVL.

This clone was seen many times. Coverage ceases 3 residues before the CDR3 finishes, and the germline J gene fills in the end. Other nucleotide sequences in the sample specify the same CDR3. This chain links TRBV7-2 with TRBJ1-1; 11 nucleotides align to TRBD1. Germline CDR1 is SGHTA and CDR2 is FQGNSA. The CDR3 covers 12 residues. CDR3 DNA (partial): TGTGCCAGCAGCAGGGACAGGGGGGAA. Translating it yields CASSRDRGE. The whole CDR3 is CASSRDRGEAFF. Drawing the rest from reference TRBV7-2 and TRBJ1-1, the complete variable domain is GAGVSQSPSNKVTEKGKDVELRCDPISGHTALYWYRQSLGQGLEFLIYFQGNSAPDKSGLPSDRFSAERTGGSVSTLTIQRTQQEDSAVYLCASSRDRGEAFFGQGTRLTVV.

In this sample, this clone turned up many times. With the read ending 3 residues before the CDR3 end, the germline J gene is used to fill in that end. The chain combines TRBV6-4 with TRBJ2-5, with TRBD2 matching 8 bases. The CDR3 sequence is 11 residues long. Germline CDR1 reads MRHNA; CDR2 reads SNTAGT. V dropped 9 bases and J dropped 5; count of bases not matched to a gene: 2. CDR3 sequence reads: CARGLGETQYF. The sequenced part of the CDR3 DNA is TGTGCCAGGGGACTAGGGGAGACC.

This clone was counted ten times or more. The missing CDR3 end, 3 residues past where the read stops, is filled in from the germline J gene. The chain employs TRBV18 and TRBJ1-5; no firm D call. Germline V lookup: CDR1 KGHSH, CDR2 LQKENI. The CDR3 sequence is 15 residues long. V was pared by 3 bases and J by 5 bases, with 14 bases between. The chain's CDR3 is CASSPPGDRDQPQHF. CDR3 DNA, as far as it was read: TGTGCCAGCTCACCCCCCGGGGATCGGGATCAGCCC. Based on the CDR3 plus reference TRBV18 and TRBJ1-5, the full variable domain is NAGVMQNPRHLVRRRGQEARLRCSPMKGHSHVYWYRQLPEEGLKFMVYLQKENIIDESGMPKERFSAEFPKEGPSILRIQQVVRGDSAAYFCASSPPGDRDQPQHFGDGTRLSIL.

This clone was seen at least ten times. The read halts 3 residues ahead of the CDR3 end, with the missing end drawn from the germline J gene. The chain has TRBV20-1 and TRBJ2-5; 8 nucleotides agree with TRBD1. J lost 4 bases, V lost 5 bases, and 12 bases had no gene match. The CDR3 is 15 residues long. CDR1 and CDR2 from the germline V gene are DFQATT and SNEGSKA (reference sequence). CDR3: CSAYESGGLGETQYF. The CDR3 bases that were read are TGCAGTGCTTACGAATCAGGGGGCCTGGGAGAGACC.

This clone has at least ten counts. CDR3 residues: CASSVGEGGFINTQYF. Incomplete CDR3 DNA: TGTGCCAGCAGCGTAGGTGAAGGGGGCTTTATCAATACG. This chain connects TRBV9 to TRBJ2-3, with 7 positions matching TRBD1. The sequence runs out 3 residues before the end of the CDR3; the remainder is reconstructed from the germline J gene. CDR3 size: 16 residues. Germline CDR1 SGDLS, CDR2 YYNGEE. With 0 bases clipped from V and 7 bases from J, the junction kept 11 bases outside the gene matches.

There are many counts of this clone. The sequenced fragment ends 3 residues before the CDR3 boundary, so the rest is inferred from the germline J gene. V usage is TRBV29-1 and J usage is TRBJ1-1, with D perhaps matching TRBD1 (6 bases). Germline CDR1 is SQVTM and CDR2 is ANQGSEA. The CDR3 length is 15 residues. Trimming took off 6 bases at V and 2 bases at J, with 19 bases between the two ends. CDR3 DNA (partial): TGCAGCGTAACGCCCCGACAGGCGGGAAACACTGAA. Protein sequence: CSVTPRQAGNTE. The CDR3 in full is CSVTPRQAGNTEAFF. The variable domain in full, with the rest retrieved from reference TRBV29-1 and TRBJ1-1, is SAVISQKPSRDICQRGTSLTIQCQVDSQVTMMFWYRQQPGQSLTLIATANQGSEATYESGFVIDKFPISRPNLTFSTLTVSNMSPEDSSIYLCSVTPRQAGNTEAFFGQGTRLTVV.

This clone appeared many times. Read coverage stops 3 residues before the CDR3 terminus; the germline J gene supplies the remainder. This chain joins TRBV7-9 and TRBJ2-1; 8 bases agree with TRBD2. This CDR3 spans 14 amino acids. In germline, CDR1 is SEHNR, CDR2 FQNEAQ (reference sequence). V shed 6 bases and J 3 bases; nucleotides not matched to a gene: 4. CDR3 region: CASRAGTSYNEQFF. Incomplete CDR3 DNA: TGTGCCAGCAGGGCCGGGACTAGCTACAATGAG.

A note on this clone: From the germline J gene comes the end of the CDR3, since the read stops 3 residues before it. The chain combines TRBV7-9 with TRBJ1-5, with D perhaps matching TRBD1 (5 bases). The length of the CDR3 is 13 residues. The germline V gene encodes CDR1 SEHNR and CDR2 FQNEAQ (reference sequence). V dropped 1 base and J dropped 9 bases, with 10 bases sitting between them. The CDR3 bases that were read are TGTGCCAGCAGCTTAGATGGGGGGATGCCC. This encodes CASSLDGGMP. The entire CDR3 is CASSLDGGMPQHF.

This clone was seen repeatedly, ten times or more. Read coverage stops 3 residues before the CDR3 terminus; the germline J gene supplies the remainder. This rearrangement joins TRBV5-1 to TRBJ2-3; 10 bases map to TRBD2. Germline loops: CDR1 SGHRS, CDR2 YFSETQ. This CDR3 comprises 16 residues. Trimming removed 2 bases from V and 4 bases from J; junction bases left unmatched: 7. The CDR3 here is CASSLLASGSADTQYF. The CDR3 bases that were read are TGCGCCAGCAGCTTACTGGCTAGCGGGAGTGCAGATACG.

This clone was seen at least ten times. The read halts 3 residues ahead of the CDR3 end, with the missing end drawn from the germline J gene. The rearrangement links TRBV7-2 to TRBJ2-5; D is unclear. CDR1 is SGHTA, CDR2 FQGNSA, per germline. The ends were cut back, 2 bases at V and 0 bases at J, with 10 bases in the middle. CDR3 size: 15 residues. The CDR3 spells CASSLQIGYQETQYF. The CDR3 DNA, read in part, is TGTGCCAGCAGCTTACAAATAGGGTACCAAGAGACC.

There are many counts of this clone. CDR3 sequence reads: CASSQLRLAGAYNEQFF. Partial CDR3 DNA: TGCGCCAGCAGCCAGCTCCGACTAGCGGGGGCCTACAATGAG. The chain combines TRBV5-1 with TRBJ2-1; 12 nucleotides line up with TRBD2. The read terminates 3 residues before the CDR3 end, so the remaining end is supplied by the germline J gene. Germline CDR1 reads SGHRS; CDR2 reads YFSETQ. V lost 4 bases and J lost 2; bases outside the gene matches: 7. The CDR3 runs to 17 residues.

The table lists this clone with many counts. Read coverage stops 3 residues before the CDR3 terminus; the germline J gene supplies the remainder. The chain employs TRBV20-1 and TRBJ2-1; TRBD2 aligns across 8 bases. The CDR3 consists of 14 residues. Looked up from germline, CDR1 is DFQATT and CDR2 is SNEGSKA (reference sequence). J lost 8 bases, V lost 4 bases, and 10 bases had no gene match. CDR3 sequence reads: CSAIKGLGGHEQFF. CDR3 DNA (partial): TGCAGTGCTATTAAGGGACTAGGAGGTCATGAG.

This clone was observed at least ten times. With the read ending 3 residues before the CDR3 end, the germline J gene is used to fill in that end. J is TRBJ2-1 and V is TRBV20-1, with TRBD2 identical over 8 bases. Trimming cost V 7 bases and J 5 bases; bases outside gene matches: 10. Germline V gene sequence: CDR1 DFQATT, CDR2 SNEGSKA (reference sequence). The CDR3 contains 14 residues. CDR3 DNA, as far as it was read: TGCAGTGTGAAGGGCGGGAGGCCCCACAATGAG. Its translation: CSVKGGRPHNE. The entire CDR3 is CSVKGGRPHNEQFF.

This clone was seen repeatedly, ten times or more. The read gets to within 3 residues of the CDR3 end, and the germline J gene fills in the rest. This chain uses TRBV7-3 with TRBJ2-1; the match to TRBD2 covers 9 bases. The CDR3 spans 17 residues. Trimming took 2 bases from V and 8 from J; bases not matched to a gene: 13. Germline CDR1 reads SGHTA; CDR2 reads FQGTGA. The CDR3 is CASSLLRGGLAGDEQFF. The part of the CDR3 DNA that was read is TGTGCCAGCAGCTTATTGCGGGGGGGACTAGCCGGCGATGAG.

In its sample, this clone was seen many times. The read comes to an end 3 residues before the CDR3 does, leaving the germline J gene to fill in the end. V gene TRBV5-1 combines with J gene TRBJ2-7; 10 bases match TRBD1. The CDR3 covers 16 residues. Germline assignment: CDR1 SGHRS and CDR2 YFSETQ. The junction had 3 bases not matched to a gene; V was cut back by 0 bases and J by 0 bases. This CDR3 reads CASSLVGQGSSYEQYF. CDR3 DNA (partial): TGCGCCAGCAGCTTGGTGGGACAGGGGAGCTCCTACGAG.